A selection of T cell receptor beta chains follows, all from one sample in a study of identical twins. From the 5' RACE reads, TCRdb called clonotypes with MiXCR, one entry per CDR3 protein. The sample lists roughly 230,000 distinct CDR3 sequences; about 8% were seen once. In addition, the sample was reused for a study of yellow fever vaccine responses in identical twins.

Material for sequencing was CD8+ T cells sorted from blood. These receptors all come from a woman aged 18 to 35 in good health. CDR3s include the opening cysteine and the closing phenylalanine or tryptophan. D genes are given only for firm matches. The size entry is marked missing in some rows and otherwise reads once, few, many or a size class.

>NA|TRBJ2-1|TRBV6-5|NA
CASSYSAAYNEQFF
TGTGCCAGCAGTTACTCGGCAGCATACAATGAGCAGTTCTTC
>NA|TRBJ2-7|TRBV12-3/TRBV12-4|many
CANGTEQYF
TGTGCCAACGGGACCGAGCAGTACTTC
>TRBD2|TRBJ2-1|TRBV4-3|few
CASSQDGTSEYNEQFF
TGCGCCAGCAGCCAAGACGGGACTAGCGAATACAATGAGCAGTTCTTC
>NA|TRBJ2-5|TRBV7-9|once
CASSYPGGRAPGVTQYF
TGTGCCAGCAGCTACCCCGGGGGACGAGCCCCGGGGGTGACCCAGTACTTC
>NA|TRBJ2-3|TRBV7-2|NA
CASSLSVTGTSTDTQYF
TGTGCCAGCAGCTTATCCGTTACAGGGACGAGCACAGATACGCAGTATTTT
>NA|TRBJ2-3|TRBV5-6|NA
CASSPRIWVGQQYF
TGTGCCAGCAGCCCCCGGATCTGGGTGGGACAGCAGTATTTT
>TRBD2|TRBJ2-1|TRBV2|few
CASSPPGLAGGPPPHEQFF
TGTGCCAGCAGTCCCCCGGGACTAGCGGGAGGCCCACCACCACATGAGCAGTTCTTC
>NA|TRBJ2-7|TRBV29-1|many
CSVGSPDERYEQYF
TGCAGCGTTGGATCTCCCGATGAGCGCTACGAGCAGTACTTC
>TRBD2|TRBJ2-1|TRBV29-1|many
CSVETRRGGSYNEQFF
TGCAGCGTTGAAACGAGACGGGGGGGCTCCTACAATGAGCAGTTCTTC
>NA|TRBJ2-7|TRBV7-7|few
CASSHRTGADEQYF
TGTGCTAGCAGCCACCGGACTGGGGCGGACGAGCAGTACTTC
>TRBD2|TRBJ2-1|TRBV29-1|NA
CSVSGTSGGNEQFF
TGCAGCGTTTCCGGGACTAGCGGGGGCAATGAGCAGTTCTTC
>NA|TRBJ2-7|TRBV10-2|few
CATADYEQYF
TGCGCCACCGCAGACTACGAGCAGTACTTC
>NA|TRBJ2-2|TRBV27|few
CASSAGANTGELFF
TGTGCCAGCAGTGCCGGGGCGAACACCGGGGAGCTGTTTTTT
>NA|TRBJ1-1|TRBV11-2|few
CASSFWRNTEAFF
TGTGCCAGCAGCTTTTGGAGGAACACTGAAGCTTTCTTT
>NA|TRBJ1-1|TRBV11-2|NA
CASSLGGYSEAFF
TGTGCCAGCAGCTTAGGGGGGTACTCTGAAGCTTTCTTT
>NA|TRBJ2-7|TRBV20-1|few
CSAITRASYEQYF
TGCAGTGCTATTACCAGGGCCTCCTACGAGCAGTACTTC
>NA|TRBJ2-7|TRBV12-3/TRBV12-4|many
CASSESGIYEQYF
TGTGCCAGCAGCGAGTCCGGAATCTACGAGCAGTACTTC
>NA|TRBJ2-3|TRBV7-8|few
CASSPGPRNTDTQYF
TGTGCCAGCAGCCCGGGCCCACGTAATACAGATACGCAGTATTTT
>NA|TRBJ2-7|TRBV28|NA
CASSGIGTYEQYF
TGTGCCAGCTCGGGGATCGGAACCTACGAGCAGTACTTC
>NA|TRBJ2-1|TRBV12-3/TRBV12-4|NA
CASSLTGLGYNEQFF
TGTGCCAGCAGCTTAACAGGGCTTGGGTACAATGAGCAGTTCTTC
>TRBD2|TRBJ2-7|TRBV10-1|few
CASGGTSGSGYEQYF
TGCGCCAGCGGCGGTACTAGCGGGAGTGGTTACGAGCAGTACTTC
>NA|TRBJ2-1|TRBV11-3|NA
CASSLRGSSSYNEQFF
TGTGCCAGCAGCTTACGGGGGTCAAGCTCCTACAATGAGCAGTTCTTC
>TRBD1|TRBJ1-1|TRBV3-1|NA
CASSLRQGAAEAFF
TGTGCCAGCAGCCTTAGACAGGGGGCTGCTGAAGCTTTCTTT
>NA|TRBJ2-3|TRBV11-2|NA
CASSLVRGWTDTQYF
TGTGCCAGCAGCTTAGTTCGGGGCTGGACAGATACGCAGTATTTT
>TRBD1|TRBJ2-2|TRBV24-1|few
CATSDLGQDAPWELFF
TGTGCCACCAGTGACCTTGGACAGGATGCACCGTGGGAGCTGTTTTTT
>NA|TRBJ2-7|TRBV10-3|NA
CAISDGSKNYEQYF
TGTGCCATCAGTGATGGGTCAAAGAACTACGAGCAGTACTTC
>NA|TRBJ2-7|TRBV2|few
CASSDRQGNIYEQYF
TGTGCCAGCAGTGACAGGCAGGGAAATATCTACGAGCAGTACTTC
>NA|TRBJ2-7|TRBV12-1|NA
CASSQQGLAGYEQYF
TGTGCCAGCAGCCAGCAGGGACTAGCGGGATACGAGCAGTACTTC